Listed below are T cell receptor beta chains from one sample, sequenced in a study of T cell responses to AZD1222 COVID-19 vaccine. Sequencing was performed with immunoSEQ multiplex PCR; in TCRdb, only in-frame clones are kept and a portion is missing. In the table there are approximately 180,000 clones, 85% to 95% of which are singletons. The sequencing used peripheral blood, collected on day 0 of AZD1222 vaccination. These receptor sequences come from an adult in good health. Each CDR3 is given with its conserved first and last residue. Only part of the rows carry a size: once, few, many, or a class if the clone is expanded.

abundance	v_gene	j_gene	CDR3aa
-	TRBV3-1/TRBV3-2	TRBJ2-1	CASSPQTSGSGEQFF
-	TRBV7-9	TRBJ1-2	CAPETMGGAGARREKGYTF
-	TRBV12-3/TRBV12-4	TRBJ1-1	CASSYRTFSEAFF
-	TRBV18	TRBJ1-6	CASSLETGSSYNSPLHF
-	TRBV6-6	TRBJ2-3	CASGGGGMDTQYF
once	TRBV6-4	TRBJ1-1	CASSDGDGTEAFF
once	TRBV19	TRBJ1-5	CASSTQGNQPQHF
-	TRBV19	TRBJ2-2	CASSSRPTGELFF
-	TRBV9	TRBJ1-6	CASSVGGGPNSPLHF
-	TRBV3-1/TRBV3-2	TRBJ2-1	CASSPWNYNEQFF
-	TRBV20-1	TRBJ1-1	CSASMAGVVVAEAFF
once	TRBV6-1	TRBJ2-7	CASSDDPGGEQYF
-	TRBV7-3	TRBJ2-2	CASSLYPLAMIRSTGELFF
-	TRBV7-9	TRBJ2-7	CASNPPNRGKYEQYF
-	TRBV11-2	TRBJ1-2	CASSLGLLGMDGYTF
-	TRBV27	TRBJ1-2	CASSLSGNYGYTF
-	TRBV4-1	TRBJ1-1	CASSQGQPGTEAFF
-	TRBV7-9	TRBJ1-1	CASSAGDMNTEAFF
-	TRBV25-1	TRBJ2-3	CASSPRDGRAPDTQYF
-	TRBV29-1	TRBJ1-2	CSVEAVRVLNRGYTF
-	TRBV15	TRBJ2-3	CATSSGQETTDTQYF
-	TRBV7-2	TRBJ1-6	CASSWGQISSYNSPLHF
-	TRBV11-2	TRBJ1-1	CASRLTTGGTEAFF
-	TRBV12-5	TRBJ1-4	CASGLGRTNEKLFF
-	TRBV10-2	TRBJ1-4	CASGQIFNEKLFF
-	TRBV10-3	TRBJ2-5	CAIGTRRSETQYF
-	TRBV4-3	TRBJ1-1	CASSQETGTGVPVNTEAFF
-	TRBV6-5	TRBJ2-2	CASSYSFSNTGELFF
-	TRBV4-1	TRBJ1-4	CASSQDGAEKLFF
once	TRBV27	TRBJ2-2	CASSSGTTGELFF
-	TRBV18	TRBJ1-1	CASSPEDREVWNTEAFF
-	TRBV7-3	TRBJ1-1	CASSSNVDTEAFF
-	TRBV19	TRBJ1-4	CASNSGMGTNEKLFF
-	TRBV9	TRBJ1-2	CASSVSAEVYGYTF
-	TRBV27	TRBJ2-1	CASSPLQGPYNEQFF
-	TRBV3-1/TRBV3-2	TRBJ2-1	CASSFRTSGFNEQFF